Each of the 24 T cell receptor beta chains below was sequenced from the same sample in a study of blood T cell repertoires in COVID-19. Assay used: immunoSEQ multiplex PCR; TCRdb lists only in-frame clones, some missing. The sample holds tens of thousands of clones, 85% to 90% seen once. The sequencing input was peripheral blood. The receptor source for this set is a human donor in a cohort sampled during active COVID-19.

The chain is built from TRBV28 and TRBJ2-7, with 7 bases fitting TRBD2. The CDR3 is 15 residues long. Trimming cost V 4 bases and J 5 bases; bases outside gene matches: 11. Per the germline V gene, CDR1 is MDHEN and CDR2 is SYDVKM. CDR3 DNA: TGTGCCAGCAGTTCCCAAGGACTAGTACGACACGAGCAGTACTTC. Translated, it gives CASSSQGLVRHEQYF. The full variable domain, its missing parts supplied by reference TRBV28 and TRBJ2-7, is DVKVTQSSRYLVKRTGEKVFLECVQDMDHENMFWYRQDPGLGLRLIYFSYDVKMKEKGDIPEGYSVSREKKERFSLILESASTNQTSMYLCASSSQGLVRHEQYFGPGTRLTVT.

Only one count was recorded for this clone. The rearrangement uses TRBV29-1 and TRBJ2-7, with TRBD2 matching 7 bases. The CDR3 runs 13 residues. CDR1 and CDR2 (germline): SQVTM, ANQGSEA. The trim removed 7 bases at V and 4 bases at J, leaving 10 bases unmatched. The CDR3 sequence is CSGKRGGSYEQYF. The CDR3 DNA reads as TGCAGCGGGAAGAGGGGCGGGAGTTACGAGCAGTACTTC.

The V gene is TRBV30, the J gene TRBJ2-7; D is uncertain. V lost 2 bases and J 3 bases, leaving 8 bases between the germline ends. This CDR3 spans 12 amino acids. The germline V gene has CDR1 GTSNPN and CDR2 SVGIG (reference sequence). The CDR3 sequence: CAWSFLNYEQYF. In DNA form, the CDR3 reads TGTGCCTGGAGTTTCCTAAACTACGAGCAGTACTTC.

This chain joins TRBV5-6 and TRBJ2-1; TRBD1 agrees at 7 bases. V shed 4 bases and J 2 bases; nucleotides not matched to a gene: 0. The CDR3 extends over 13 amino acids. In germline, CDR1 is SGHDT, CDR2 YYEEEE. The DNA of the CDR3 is TGTGCCAGCAGCGGGACAGCCTACAATGAGCAGTTCTTC. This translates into CASSGTAYNEQFF.

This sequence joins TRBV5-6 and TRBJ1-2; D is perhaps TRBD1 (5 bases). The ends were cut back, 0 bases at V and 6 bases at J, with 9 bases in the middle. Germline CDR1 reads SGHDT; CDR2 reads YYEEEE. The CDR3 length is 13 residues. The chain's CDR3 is CASSLGVRDGYTF. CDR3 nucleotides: TGTGCCAGCAGCTTGGGGGTCAGGGATGGCTACACCTTC.

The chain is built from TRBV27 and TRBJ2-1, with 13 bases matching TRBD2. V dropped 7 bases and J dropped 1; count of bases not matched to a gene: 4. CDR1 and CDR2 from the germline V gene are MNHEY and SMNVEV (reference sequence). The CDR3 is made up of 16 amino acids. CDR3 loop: CASTRTSGSSYNEQFF. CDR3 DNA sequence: TGTGCCAGCACCCGGACTAGCGGGAGTTCCTACAATGAGCAGTTCTTC.

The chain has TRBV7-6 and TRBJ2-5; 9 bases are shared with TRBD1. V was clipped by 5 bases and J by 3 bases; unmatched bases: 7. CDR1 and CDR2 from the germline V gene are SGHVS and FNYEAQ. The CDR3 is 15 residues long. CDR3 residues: CASSPGTGQEETQYF. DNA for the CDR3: TGTGCCAGCAGCCCAGGGACAGGGCAAGAAGAGACCCAGTACTTC.

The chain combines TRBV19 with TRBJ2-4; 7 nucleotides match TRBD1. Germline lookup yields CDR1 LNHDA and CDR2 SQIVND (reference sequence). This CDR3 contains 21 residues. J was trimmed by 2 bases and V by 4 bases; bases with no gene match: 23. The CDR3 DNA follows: TGTGCCAGTAGTACCTTCCCTGGGGGACAGAATCGTTCTATAACCAAAAACATTCAGTACTTC. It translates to CASSTFPGGQNRSITKNIQYF.

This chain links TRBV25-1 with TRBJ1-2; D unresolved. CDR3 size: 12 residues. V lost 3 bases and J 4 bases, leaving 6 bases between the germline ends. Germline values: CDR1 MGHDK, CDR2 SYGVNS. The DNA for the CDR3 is TGTGCCAGCAGTGATAGATCCTATGGCTACACCTTC. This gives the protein CASSDRSYGYTF.

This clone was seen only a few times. The DNA for the CDR3 is TGTGCCAGCAGCCCGGGGGGAGGGGACTATGGCTACACCTTC. Amino acids: CASSPGGGDYGYTF. The chain couples TRBV7-9 to TRBJ1-2; tentatively, D is TRBD1 (5 bases). Trimming took 5 bases from V and 3 from J, leaving 13 bases between them. Germline lookup yields CDR1 SEHNR and CDR2 FQNEAQ (reference sequence). The CDR3 is made up of 14 amino acids.

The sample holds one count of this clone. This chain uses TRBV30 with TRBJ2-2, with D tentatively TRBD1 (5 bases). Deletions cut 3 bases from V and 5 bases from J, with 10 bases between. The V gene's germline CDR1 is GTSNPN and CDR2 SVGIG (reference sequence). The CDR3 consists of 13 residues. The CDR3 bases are TGTGCCTGGAGGGGGCAGATGACCGGGGAGCTGTTTTTT. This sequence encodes CAWRGQMTGELFF.

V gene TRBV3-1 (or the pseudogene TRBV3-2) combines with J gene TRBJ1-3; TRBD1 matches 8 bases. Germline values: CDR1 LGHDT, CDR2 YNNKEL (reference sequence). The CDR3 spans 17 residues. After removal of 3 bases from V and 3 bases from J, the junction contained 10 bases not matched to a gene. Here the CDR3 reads CASSQDQTGAFGNTIYF. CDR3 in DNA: TGTGCCAGCAGCCAGGACCAGACAGGGGCTTTTGGAAACACCATATATTTT.

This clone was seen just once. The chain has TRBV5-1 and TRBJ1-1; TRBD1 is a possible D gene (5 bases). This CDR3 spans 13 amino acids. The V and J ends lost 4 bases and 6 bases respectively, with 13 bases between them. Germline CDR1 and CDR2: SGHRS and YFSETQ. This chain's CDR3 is CASSQQVLAEAFF. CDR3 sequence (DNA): TGCGCCAGCAGCCAACAGGTTCTTGCTGAAGCTTTCTTT.

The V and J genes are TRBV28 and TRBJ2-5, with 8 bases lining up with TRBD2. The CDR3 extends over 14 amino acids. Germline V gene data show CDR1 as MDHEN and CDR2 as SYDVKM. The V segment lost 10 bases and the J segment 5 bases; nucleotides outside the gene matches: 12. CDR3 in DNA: TGTGCCACGGCGGGAGGCCCGGCGAGGGAGACCCAGTACTTC. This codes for CATAGGPARETQYF. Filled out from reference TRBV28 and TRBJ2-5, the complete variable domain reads DVKVTQSSRYLVKRTGEKVFLECVQDMDHENMFWYRQDPGLGLRLIYFSYDVKMKEKGDIPEGYSVSREKKERFSLILESASTNQTSMYLCATAGGPARETQYFGPGTRLLVL.

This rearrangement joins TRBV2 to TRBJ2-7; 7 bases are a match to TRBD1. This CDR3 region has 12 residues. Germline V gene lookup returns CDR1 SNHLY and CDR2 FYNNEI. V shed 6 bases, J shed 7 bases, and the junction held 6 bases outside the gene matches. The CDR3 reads CASRLGGGEQYF. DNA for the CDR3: TGTGCCAGCAGGTTAGGGGGCGGGGAGCAGTACTTC.

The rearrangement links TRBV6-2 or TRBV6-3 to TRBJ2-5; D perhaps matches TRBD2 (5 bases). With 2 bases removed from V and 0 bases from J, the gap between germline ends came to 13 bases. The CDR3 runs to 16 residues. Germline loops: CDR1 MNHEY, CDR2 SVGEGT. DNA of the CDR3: TGTGCCAGCAGTTACGCCATACTAGGTTACCAAGAGACCCAGTACTTC. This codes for CASSYAILGYQETQYF.

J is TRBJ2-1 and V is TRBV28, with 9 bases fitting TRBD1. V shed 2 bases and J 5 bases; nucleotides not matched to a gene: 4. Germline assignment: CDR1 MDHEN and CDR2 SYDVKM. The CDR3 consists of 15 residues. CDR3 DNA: TGTGCCAGCAGTTTAGGACAGGGGTTCCACAATGAGCAGTTCTTC. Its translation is CASSLGQGFHNEQFF.

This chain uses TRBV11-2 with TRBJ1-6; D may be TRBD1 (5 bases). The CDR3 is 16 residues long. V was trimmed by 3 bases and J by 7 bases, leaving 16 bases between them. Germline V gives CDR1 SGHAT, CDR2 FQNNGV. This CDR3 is CASSFGYWGHNSPLHF. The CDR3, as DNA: TGTGCCAGCAGCTTCGGGTATTGGGGCCACAATTCACCCCTCCACTTT. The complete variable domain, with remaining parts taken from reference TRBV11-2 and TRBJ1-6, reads EAGVAQSPRYKIIEKRQSVAFWCNPISGHATLYWYQQILGQGPKLLIQFQNNGVVDDSQLPKDRFSAERLKGVDSTLKIQPAKLEDSAVYLCASSFGYWGHNSPLHFGNGTRLTVT.

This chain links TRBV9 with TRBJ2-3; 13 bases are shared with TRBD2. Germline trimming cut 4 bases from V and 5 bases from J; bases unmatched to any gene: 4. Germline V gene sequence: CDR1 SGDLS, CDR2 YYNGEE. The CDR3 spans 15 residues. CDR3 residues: CASSPTSGRKDTQYF. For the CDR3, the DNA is TGTGCCAGCAGCCCGACTAGCGGGAGGAAAGATACGCAGTATTTT.

The CDR3 spells CASSPRRGDNEQFF. DNA of the CDR3: TGTGCCAGCAGCCCAAGGCGGGGAGACAATGAGCAGTTCTTC. The rearrangement joins TRBV7-9 to TRBJ2-1, with a tentative D call TRBD2 (6 bases). The V gene's germline CDR1 is SEHNR and CDR2 FQNEAQ (reference sequence). The CDR3 is 14 amino acids. The V end was cut by 5 bases, the J end by 5 bases, with 13 bases between.

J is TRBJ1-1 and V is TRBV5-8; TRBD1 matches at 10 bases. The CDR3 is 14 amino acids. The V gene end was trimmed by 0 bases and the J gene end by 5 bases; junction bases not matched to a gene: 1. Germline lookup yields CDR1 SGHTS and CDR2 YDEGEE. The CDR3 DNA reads TGTGCCAGCAGCTTGGGACAGGGGGCGACTGAAGCTTTCTTT. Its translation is CASSLGQGATEAFF.

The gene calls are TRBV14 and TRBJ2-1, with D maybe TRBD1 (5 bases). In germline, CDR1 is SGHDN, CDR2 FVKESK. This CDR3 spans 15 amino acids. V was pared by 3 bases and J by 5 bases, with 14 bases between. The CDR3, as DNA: TGTGCCAGCAGCCAGGCACAGGTACACGACAATGAGCAGTTCTTC. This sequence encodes CASSQAQVHDNEQFF.

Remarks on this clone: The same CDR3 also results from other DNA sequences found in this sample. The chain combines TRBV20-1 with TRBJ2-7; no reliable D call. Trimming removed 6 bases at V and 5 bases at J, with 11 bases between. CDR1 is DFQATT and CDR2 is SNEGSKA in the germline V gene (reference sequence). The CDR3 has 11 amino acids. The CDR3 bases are TGCAGTGCGCGGAGTGGTCACGAGCAGTACTTC. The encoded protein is CSARSGHEQYF.

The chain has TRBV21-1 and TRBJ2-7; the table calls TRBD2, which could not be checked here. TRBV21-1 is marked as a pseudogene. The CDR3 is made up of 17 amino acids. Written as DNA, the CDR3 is TGTGCCAGCAGCAAAGGTGACCCCCAGACTACCGCCTACGAGCAGTACTTC. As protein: CASSKGDPQTTAYEQYF.